This TCR beta chain stems from a study of blood T cell repertoires in COVID-19. Looking at the study overall: The cDNA or gDNA used as material had been derived from T cells, B-cell-depleted T cells, or PBMCs.

Using immunoSEQ multiplex PCR, the repertoire was profiled, and TCRdb retains in-frame clones only, with some absent. The table lists 400,000 or so clones, around 91% of them singletons. There are 15 residues in the CDR3. V lost 6 bases, J lost 3 bases, and 8 bases stayed unmatched. The V gene's germline CDR1 is KGHSH and CDR2 LQKENI. Adults between roughly 18 and 100 years of age took part from more than 20 US areas. Donors were grouped by their self-reported clinical history. In Cohort 3, a recovered donor had either two negative PCRs, clearance, or symptom resolution. The receptor comes from a young man who had recovered from COVID-19. Sequencing was carried out using PBMCs or T cells enriched from blood (not recorded which). This sequence joins TRBV18 and TRBJ1-2, with TRBD1 identical over 9 bases. The CDR3 DNA reads TGTGCCAGCTCCCTGGAGACAGGGGGGTACTATGGCTACACCTTC. This translates into CASSLETGGYYGYTF.